These 9 T cell receptor beta chains were sequenced from one sample in a study of blood T cell repertoires in COVID-19. The method was immunoSEQ multiplex PCR; TCRdb's version includes in-frame clones alone and lacks a portion of them. The table lists a few hundred thousand clones, roughly nine tenths of them singletons. The sequenced sample was peripheral blood. The source is a woman aged 50 to 60 with acute or convalescent COVID-19.

The chain carries TRBV4-3 and TRBJ1-5; D is ambiguous. There are 13 residues in the CDR3. Germline assignment: CDR1 LGHNA and CDR2 YSLEER. Trimming cost V 0 bases and J 4 bases, with 4 bases left between them. The CDR3 is CASSQDHNQPQHF. CDR3 DNA sequence: TGCGCCAGCAGCCAAGACCATAATCAGCCCCAGCATTTT.

The V call is TRBV11-2, the J call TRBJ1-1, with 9 bases identical to TRBD1. The CDR3 has 17 residues. Germline lookup yields CDR1 SGHAT and CDR2 FQNNGV. J lost 4 bases, V lost 4 bases, and 13 bases had no gene match. CDR3 bases: TGTGCCAGCAGCTCAATCCGGGACAGGGTGTGGGGCACTGAAGCTTTCTTT. Amino acid sequence: CASSSIRDRVWGTEAFF.

The rearrangement joins TRBV6-5 to TRBJ2-7; D ambiguous. The CDR3 consists of 12 residues. Germline assignment: CDR1 MNHEY and CDR2 SVGAGI. The V and J ends lost 4 bases and 4 bases respectively, with 8 bases between them. The CDR3 protein is CASSSNRYEQYF. The CDR3 bases are TGTGCCAGCAGTTCTAACAGATACGAGCAGTACTTC.

This chain joins TRBV10-2 and TRBJ1-2, with D possibly being TRBD1 (5 bases). The CDR3 runs 14 residues. V was cut by 9 bases and J by 6 bases, with 20 bases left in between. Germline CDR1 reads WSHSY; CDR2 reads SAAADI. The CDR3 bases are TGCGCCAGTTCGACCCAGGGATTGGTCAATGGCTACACCTTC. Its translation: CASSTQGLVNGYTF.

The chain couples TRBV11-2 to TRBJ1-2; D is perhaps TRBD1 (6 bases). The CDR3 runs 15 residues. The germline V and J ends were trimmed by 5 bases and 2 bases, with 15 bases remaining between them. CDR1 and CDR2 from the germline V gene are SGHAT and FQNNGV. DNA of the CDR3: TGTGCCAGCAGCCCCCAGGGGAGTAACAACTATGGCTACACCTTC. Translating gives CASSPQGSNNYGYTF.

The chain uses TRBV19 and TRBJ1-4; the match to TRBD1 covers 7 bases. This CDR3 region has 17 residues. V was pared by 4 bases and J by 0 bases, with 8 bases of the junction left unmatched. Per the germline V gene, CDR1 is LNHDA and CDR2 is SQIVND (reference sequence). CDR3 loop: CASSTSGTVATNEKLFF. The CDR3 DNA reads as TGTGCCAGTAGTACTTCCGGGACAGTAGCAACTAATGAAAAACTGTTTTTT.

Concerning this clone: Other DNA sequences of this sample code for an identical CDR3. The rearrangement uses TRBV4-3 and TRBJ2-2, with D tentatively TRBD2 (7 bases). CDR1 is LGHNA and CDR2 is YSLEER in the germline V gene. The CDR3 covers 17 residues. Trimming stripped 1 base from V and 6 bases from J, with 18 bases between. This CDR3 is CASSQVGGGRGPGELFF. CDR3 sequence (DNA): TGCGCCAGCAGCCAAGTTGGCGGGGGTCGGGGGCCCGGGGAGCTGTTTTTT.

This clone was picked up a small number of times. The V and J genes are TRBV2 and TRBJ1-5; D not resolved. The CDR3 spans 13 residues. Germline lookup yields CDR1 SNHLY and CDR2 FYNNEI. V lost 5 bases to trimming and J lost 5 bases, with 10 bases between them. CDR3: CASSSDMYQPQHF. DNA for the CDR3: TGTGCCAGCAGTTCTGACATGTATCAGCCCCAGCATTTT.

The rearrangement uses TRBV18 and TRBJ2-5; 13 positions match TRBD2. V lost 0 bases, J lost 0 bases, and 1 base stayed unmatched. There are 17 residues in the CDR3. Germline V gene lookup returns CDR1 KGHSH and CDR2 LQKENI. The CDR3 DNA sequence: TGTGCCAGCTCACCACCGACTAGCGGGGGGTACCAAGAGACCCAGTACTTC. Its protein product is CASSPPTSGGYQETQYF.